The 14 T cell receptor beta chains given below trace back to one sample, sequenced in a study of metastatic and nonmetastatic thyroid tumors. Through MiXCR, TCRdb re-clonotyped the PCR reads. The sample contains about 43,000 clones, 3.2% of which appear only once. All patients reached thyroid surgery having received no treatment beforehand. The source material was blood. These receptors were taken from a female donor with papillary thyroid cancer or a benign thyroid nodule (not recorded which). Some clones in this sample may be carry-over from other donors' samples.

The chain carries TRBV6-1 and TRBJ1-6; 11 nucleotides line up with TRBD1. The CDR3 contains 15 residues. The germline gives CDR1 MNHNS, CDR2 SASEGT. The V gene end was trimmed by 0 bases and the J gene end by 9 bases; junction bases not matched to a gene: 1. CDR3 DNA sequence: TGTGCCAGCAGTGAAGCAGGGACAGGGGGTTCACCCCTCCACTTT. Its translation: CASSEAGTGGSPLHF.

This clone was counted many times. An end of the junction differs from the germline gene, which may be a read error. The chain employs TRBV7-2 and TRBJ2-3; 10 nucleotides line up with TRBD2. CDR3 length equals 12 residues. Germline values: CDR1 SGHTA, CDR2 FQGNSA. The CDR3 region has the DNA TGTGCCAGCAGCCCTCGACTAGCGGGCCCGTCTTTT. This sequence encodes CASSPRLAGPSF.

This clone came up many times. The rearrangement uses TRBV20-1 and TRBJ2-1, with 11 bases that match TRBD2. Germline values: CDR1 DFQATT, CDR2 SNEGSKA (reference sequence). The CDR3 consists of 14 residues. The trim removed 6 bases at V and 7 bases at J, leaving 8 bases unmatched. CDR3 loop: CSARLAGRENEQFF. The CDR3, as DNA: TGCAGTGCAAGACTAGCGGGAAGGGAAAATGAGCAGTTCTTC.

The CDR3: CASSLVWTGAYEQYF. The CDR3 DNA reads TGTGCCAGCAGCTTGGTATGGACAGGCGCCTACGAGCAGTACTTC. The rearrangement joins TRBV5-4 to TRBJ2-7, with 7 bases identical to TRBD1. Germline lookup yields CDR1 SGHNT and CDR2 YYREEE (reference sequence). After removal of 0 bases from V and 2 bases from J, the junction contained 5 bases not matched to a gene. The CDR3 spans 15 residues.

The J gene is TRBJ1-1, the V gene TRBV19, with D uncertain. The CDR3 covers 15 residues. V was trimmed by 2 bases and J by 4 bases, leaving 14 bases between them. Germline CDR1 and CDR2: LNHDA and SQIVND (reference sequence). CDR3 region: CASSILLGDGTEAFF. In nucleotides, the CDR3 is TGTGCCAGTAGTATACTATTAGGTGACGGCACTGAAGCTTTCTTT.

This clone was picked up many times. Different DNA sequences within this sample yield the same CDR3. The chain is built from TRBV30 and TRBJ2-2; D unresolved. Trimming took 2 bases from V and 1 from J, leaving 2 bases between them. Germline CDR1 GTSNPN, CDR2 SVGIG (reference sequence). The CDR3 sequence is 12 residues long. CDR3 in amino acids: CAWSLNTGELFF. The CDR3 DNA reads as TGTGCCTGGAGTCTGAACACCGGGGAGCTGTTTTTT.

This clone was observed at least ten times. The gene calls are TRBV3-1 and TRBJ2-1, with 7 bases lining up with TRBD1. Germline V lookup: CDR1 LGHDT, CDR2 YNNKEL (reference sequence). The CDR3 is 14 residues long. J lost 5 bases, V lost 6 bases, and 7 bases had no gene match. The DNA for the CDR3 is TGTGCCAGCAGGCGGACAGGCCCAGACAATGAGCAGTTCTTC. Translated, it gives CASRRTGPDNEQFF.

This clone was picked up many times. The CDR3 DNA reads as TGTGCCAGCAGTACCCTACTTGACAGGTTCAAACTGTTTTTT. Translating gives CASSTLLDRFKLFF. This chain links TRBV27 with TRBJ1-4; D perhaps matches TRBD1 (6 bases). The V gene's germline CDR1 is MNHEY and CDR2 SMNVEV (reference sequence). The V gene lost 5 bases and the J gene lost 11 bases, with 18 bases spanning the gap. The CDR3 length is 14 residues. Supplemented by reference TRBV27 and TRBJ1-4, the full variable domain reads EAQVTQNPRYLITVTGKKLTVTCSQNMNHEYMSWYRQDPGLGLRQIYYSMNVEVTDKGDVPEGYKVSRKEKRNFPLILESPSPNQTSLYFCASSTLLDRFKLFFGSGTQLSVL.

The table lists this clone with many counts. The chain has TRBV7-8 and TRBJ2-1; 7 bases fit TRBD2. Germline V CDR1 and CDR2: SGHVS, FQNEAQ. The CDR3 consists of 14 residues. J gave up 2 bases and V 4 bases, and 2 bases lay outside the gene matches. CDR3: CASSWTRTYNEQFF. As DNA, the CDR3 is TGTGCCAGCAGCTGGACTAGGACCTACAATGAGCAGTTCTTC.

Many counts were recorded for this clone. The chain joins TRBV2 to TRBJ2-5; D is unclear. The V gene's germline CDR1 is SNHLY and CDR2 FYNNEI. V lost 6 bases and J lost 9, with 11 bases in between. The CDR3 loop spans 11 amino acids. The DNA of the CDR3 is TGTGCCAGCAGAGACGACATGGCCCAGTACTTC. Translated: CASRDDMAQYF.

Many counts were recorded for this clone. V usage is TRBV12-3 or TRBV12-4 and J usage is TRBJ1-1; no definite D call. This CDR3 is 14 amino acids long. V was shortened by 6 bases and J by 1 base, with 12 bases between the two germline ends. The CDR3 loop reads CASSSPGANTEAFF. The CDR3 DNA reads as TGTGCCAGCAGCTCCCCGGGAGCGAACACTGAAGCTTTCTTT.

As for this clone: A single base separates this from a much larger clone, so it may be a read error. The rearrangement uses TRBV12-3 or TRBV12-4 and TRBJ1-1, with D possibly matching TRBD1 (5 bases). The germline V and J ends were trimmed by 4 bases and 4 bases, with 13 bases remaining between them. The CDR3 runs 14 residues. The CDR3 DNA reads as TGTGCCAGCAGTTCATTGGGGGGAATCACTGAAGCTTTCTTT. Translating it yields CASSSLGGITEAFF.

This clone was observed many times. The V gene is TRBV6-1, the J gene TRBJ2-1, with 9 bases identical to TRBD2. CDR1 and CDR2 (germline): MNHNS, SASEGT. The CDR3 contains 16 residues. The V gene end was trimmed by 2 bases and the J gene end by 3 bases; junction bases not matched to a gene: 5. The CDR3 DNA sequence: TGTGCCAGCAGTGAAAGGGCTAGCGGGGACTACAATGAGCAGTTCTTC. Encoded protein: CASSERASGDYNEQFF.

This clone has a count of ten or more. This specimen includes other DNA sequences encoding the same CDR3. The J gene is TRBJ2-1, the V gene TRBV20-1; D is tentatively TRBD1 or TRBD2 (6 bases each). V lost 3 bases and J 3 bases, leaving 12 bases between the germline ends. Germline V CDR1 and CDR2: DFQATT, SNEGSKA (reference sequence). The length of the CDR3 is 14 residues. The CDR3 nucleotides are TGCAGTGCTAGTCGGGGGCGGGACTACAATGAGCAGTTCTTC. Its protein is CSASRGRDYNEQFF.